Shown below are 3 T cell receptor beta chains from a single sample sequenced in a study of cytomegalovirus exposure and HLA in healthy donors. It was with 60 Vbeta and 13 Jbeta primers that the PCR ran. The data were produced by immunoSEQ multiplex PCR, yet TCRdb's version contains in-frame clones alone and is incomplete. Altogether some 170,000 clones are present, over 60% being singletons, with the ten largest covering roughly 6%. Specimen: PBMCs. Every receptor here comes from a man aged 40-50 years in good health and CMV-seropositive.

The chain uses TRBV19 and TRBJ1-5; D uncertain. CDR3 size: 15 residues. Trimming pared 4 bases from V and 0 bases from J, leaving 10 bases between. Germline V gene data show CDR1 as LNHDA and CDR2 as SQIVND (reference sequence). CDR3 nucleotides: TGTGCCAGTAGTAAAAACAGTTATAGCAATCAGCCCCAGCATTTT. Its protein is CASSKNSYSNQPQHF.

The chain employs TRBV6-4 and TRBJ2-1; TRBD2 matches at 8 bases. CDR1 is MRHNA, CDR2 SNTAGT, per germline. The trim removed 4 bases at V and 5 bases at J, leaving 7 bases unmatched. This CDR3 is 15 amino acids long. CDR3 coding DNA: TGTGCCAGCAGTGTCTCGGGAGGGACGAACAATGAGCAGTTCTTC. Translation gives CASSVSGGTNNEQFF.

The rearrangement joins TRBV5-4 to TRBJ2-6; D might be TRBD1 (5 bases). CDR3 length: 16 amino acids. Between the trimmed V and J ends, which lost 4 bases and 4 bases, there was a span of 15 bases. Germline lookup yields CDR1 SGHNT and CDR2 YYREEE (reference sequence). Here the CDR3 reads CASSLTAGEGANVLTF. CDR3 nucleotide sequence: TGTGCCAGCAGCCTGACAGCCGGTGAAGGGGCCAACGTCCTGACTTTC.